This TCR beta chain derives from a study of CD4 T cells in relation to SARS-CoV-2 and coronaviruses. Study-level background: After about nine days of antigen culture, PBMC TCR beta CDR3s were sequenced.

General study points: Samples before the pandemic and after infection were not matched within any donor.

The assay was immunoSEQ multiplex PCR, and TCRdb's table has in-frame clones only and misses some. The data show 20,000 to 30,000 clones, 65% to 80% seen once. CD4+ T cells from unexposed donors were obtained before the COVID-19 pandemic (2011-2018). CD4+ T cells were isolated from the cells after around 9 days of culture. As cell numbers allowed, unexposed-donor CD4+ T cells faced SARS-CoV-2 S/N and four cold-coronavirus spikes. Each well had two million PBMCs in 5% human AB serum with IL-2. A word on this clone: Its specificity is not known.

The CDR3 extends over 14 amino acids. In germline, CDR1 is MNHEY, CDR2 SVGAGI. V was clipped by 7 bases and J by 3 bases; unmatched bases: 6. Sequences were obtained from CD4+ T cells from PBMCs, cultured in vitro. This sequence was found in a human donor in good health. The chain couples TRBV6-5 to TRBJ2-7; 10 bases are shared with TRBD2. The CDR3 sequence is CASISAGGLYEQYF. In DNA, the CDR3 is TGTGCCAGCATCTCAGCGGGGGGGCTCTACGAGCAGTACTTC.